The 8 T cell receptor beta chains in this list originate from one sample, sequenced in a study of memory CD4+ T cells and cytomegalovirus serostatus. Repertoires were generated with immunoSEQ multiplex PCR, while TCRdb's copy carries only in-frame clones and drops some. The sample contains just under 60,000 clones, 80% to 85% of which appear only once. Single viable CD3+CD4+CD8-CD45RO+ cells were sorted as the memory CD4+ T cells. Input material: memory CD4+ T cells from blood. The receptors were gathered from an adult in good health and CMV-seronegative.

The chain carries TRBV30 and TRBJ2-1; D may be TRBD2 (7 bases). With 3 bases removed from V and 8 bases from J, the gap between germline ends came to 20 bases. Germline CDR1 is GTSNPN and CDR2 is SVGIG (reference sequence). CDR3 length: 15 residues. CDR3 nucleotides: TGTGCCTGGAGAGGAAAGGGGGGAGGGGCACATGAGCAGTTCTTC. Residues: CAWRGKGGGAHEQFF.

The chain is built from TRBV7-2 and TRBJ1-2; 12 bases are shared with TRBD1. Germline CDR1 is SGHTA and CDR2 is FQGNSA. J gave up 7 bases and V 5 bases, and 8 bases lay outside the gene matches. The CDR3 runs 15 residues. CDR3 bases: TGTGCCAGCAGCATCGGGACAGGGGGCCCTGTTGGCTACACCTTC. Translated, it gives CASSIGTGGPVGYTF.

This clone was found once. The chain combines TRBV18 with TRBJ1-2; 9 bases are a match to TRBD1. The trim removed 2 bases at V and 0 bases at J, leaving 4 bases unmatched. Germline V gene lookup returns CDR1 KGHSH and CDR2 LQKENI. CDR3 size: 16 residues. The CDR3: CASSPGTGTTNYGYTF. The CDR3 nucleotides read TGTGCCAGCTCACCAGGGACAGGGACTACTAACTATGGCTACACCTTC.

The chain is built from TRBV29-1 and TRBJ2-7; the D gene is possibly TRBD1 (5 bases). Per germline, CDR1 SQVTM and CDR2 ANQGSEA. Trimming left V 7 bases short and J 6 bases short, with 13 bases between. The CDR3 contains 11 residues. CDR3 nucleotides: TGCAGCGGAAAGGGGTTCCGCGAGCAGTACTTC. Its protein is CSGKGFREQYF.

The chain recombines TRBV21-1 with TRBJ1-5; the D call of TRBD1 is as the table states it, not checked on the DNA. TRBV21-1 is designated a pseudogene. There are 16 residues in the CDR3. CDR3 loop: CASSYSQQGTSQPQHF. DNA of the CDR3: TGTGCCAGCAGCTATTCCCAACAGGGTACGTCTCAGCCCCAGCATTTT.

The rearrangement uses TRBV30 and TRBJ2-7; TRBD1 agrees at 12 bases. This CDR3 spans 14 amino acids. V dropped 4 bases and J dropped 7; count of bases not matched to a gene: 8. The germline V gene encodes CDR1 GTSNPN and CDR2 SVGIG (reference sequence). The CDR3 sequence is CAWKTGQGAREQYF. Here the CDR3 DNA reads TGTGCCTGGAAGACGGGACAGGGGGCGCGGGAGCAGTACTTC.

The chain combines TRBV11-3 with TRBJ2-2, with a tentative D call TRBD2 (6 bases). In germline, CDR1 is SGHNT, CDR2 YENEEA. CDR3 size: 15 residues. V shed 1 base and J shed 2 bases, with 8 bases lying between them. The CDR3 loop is CASSLGRVNTGELFF. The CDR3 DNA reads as TGTGCCAGCAGCTTAGGGAGGGTCAACACCGGGGAGCTGTTTTTT. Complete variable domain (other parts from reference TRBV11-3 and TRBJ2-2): EAGVVQSPRYKIIEKKQPVAFWCNPISGHNTLYWYLQNLGQGPELLIRYENEEAVDDSQLPKDRFSAERLKGVDSTLKIQPAELGDSAVYLCASSLGRVNTGELFFGEGSRLTVL.

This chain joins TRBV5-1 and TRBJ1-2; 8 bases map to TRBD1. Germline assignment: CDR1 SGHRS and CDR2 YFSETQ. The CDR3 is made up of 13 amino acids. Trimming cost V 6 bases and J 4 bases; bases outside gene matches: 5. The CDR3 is CASTNTGGYGYTF. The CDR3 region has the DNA TGCGCCAGCACAAATACAGGGGGCTATGGCTACACCTTC.